A single sample is the source of the 26 T cell receptor beta chains below, sequenced in a study of identical twins. TCRdb re-analysed the 5' RACE reads in MiXCR, keeping a single row per CDR3 protein. The sample has about 490,000 distinct CDR3 sequences; approximately 16% are singletons. The same specimen was also included in a second study, on yellow fever vaccine responses in identical twins.

Sample: CD4+ T cells sorted from blood. Every receptor here comes from a woman in her late teens or twenties in good health.

This clonotype appeared a few times. The V gene is TRBV12-3 or TRBV12-4, the J gene TRBJ2-3; D uncertain. CDR3 length: 12 amino acids. Trimming shortened V by 5 bases and J by 6 bases, and 9 bases separated the two germline ends. The CDR3 DNA follows: TGTGCCAGCAGTATCGTGGTTGATACGCAGTATTTT. Encoded protein: CASSIVVDTQYF.

This chain links TRBV20-1 with TRBJ2-2; D is unclear. The CDR3 totals 14 residues. Germline lookup yields CDR1 DFQATT and CDR2 SNEGSKA (reference sequence). The V gene lost 0 bases and the J gene lost 5 bases, with 10 bases spanning the gap. The CDR3 DNA reads TGCAGTGCTAGAGATGTGGGTCAGACCGGGGAGCTGTTTTTT. Protein: CSARDVGQTGELFF.

This clonotype was counted only a few times. The CDR3 is CASSLGTSGGRNEQFF. In DNA, the CDR3 is TGTGCCAGCAGTTTGGGGACTAGCGGGGGTCGCAATGAGCAGTTCTTC. The chain joins TRBV12-3 or TRBV12-4 to TRBJ2-1, with TRBD2 matching over 14 bases. V shed 3 bases and J 6 bases; nucleotides not matched to a gene: 4. The CDR3 extends over 16 amino acids.

The rearrangement joins TRBV10-3 to TRBJ2-2; tentatively, D is TRBD1 or TRBD2 (6 bases each). V was trimmed by 6 bases and J by 0 bases, leaving 11 bases between them. The CDR3 extends over 15 amino acids. Germline V gives CDR1 ENHRY, CDR2 SYGVKD. CDR3 residues: CAIRNRDSNTGELFF. Here the CDR3 DNA reads TGTGCCATCAGGAACAGGGACTCGAACACCGGGGAGCTGTTTTTT.

The rearrangement joins TRBV5-5 to TRBJ2-5; D is unclear. The CDR3 totals 14 residues. Trimming stripped 3 bases from V and 5 bases from J, with 14 bases between. Germline CDR1 SGHKS, CDR2 YYEKEE (reference sequence). Written as DNA, the CDR3 is TGTGCCAGCAGCTGGGGAACAGCGTACGAGACCCAGTACTTC. Translation: CASSWGTAYETQYF.

This rearrangement joins TRBV3-1 to TRBJ2-7; 7 bases are a match to TRBD1. The germline gives CDR1 LGHDT, CDR2 YNNKEL (reference sequence). V lost 5 bases, J lost 2 bases, and 9 bases stayed unmatched. This CDR3 is 15 amino acids long. The CDR3 reads CASSLGTEAPYEQYF. Written as DNA, the CDR3 is TGTGCCAGCAGCTTAGGGACAGAAGCTCCCTACGAGCAGTACTTC.

The rearrangement links TRBV5-1 to TRBJ2-1, with D unclear. V shed 5 bases and J shed 0 bases, with 9 bases lying between them. The CDR3 consists of 14 residues. The germline V gene has CDR1 SGHRS and CDR2 YFSETQ. In DNA, the CDR3 is TGCGCCAGCAGTCCGGTAAGCTCCTACAATGAGCAGTTCTTC. This gives the protein CASSPVSSYNEQFF.

The gene calls are TRBV10-1 and TRBJ2-1; TRBD2 aligns across 11 bases. This CDR3 contains 15 residues. The J segment lost 5 bases and the V segment lost 8 bases, leaving 8 bases of the junction unmatched. Germline values: CDR1 WNHNN, CDR2 SYGVQD (reference sequence). The CDR3 loop reads CASRSGLADNNEQFF. The CDR3 DNA follows: TGCGCCAGCCGCTCGGGACTAGCGGACAACAATGAGCAGTTCTTC.

The rearrangement joins TRBV12-3 or TRBV12-4 to TRBJ1-2; a weak D match, TRBD1 (6 bases). Trimming shortened V by 6 bases and J by 5 bases, and 13 bases separated the two germline ends. CDR3 length equals 13 residues. The CDR3 here is CASRPTGTYGYTF. The DNA for the CDR3 is TGTGCCAGCAGGCCTACAGGGACGTATGGCTACACCTTC.

This clonotype was observed a handful of times. The chain combines TRBV3-1 with TRBJ1-1; D not certain. The CDR3 has 15 amino acids. Looked up from germline, CDR1 is LGHDT and CDR2 is YNNKEL (reference sequence). Deletions cut 1 base from V and 0 bases from J, with 9 bases between. This chain's CDR3 is CASSQVIGVNTEAFF. CDR3 nucleotide sequence: TGTGCCAGCAGCCAAGTGATCGGAGTGAACACTGAAGCTTTCTTT.

The chain uses TRBV5-1 and TRBJ1-3; 11 nucleotides line up with TRBD1. The CDR3 has 17 amino acids. Unmatched junction bases numbered 6, after V lost 4 bases and J lost 0 bases. Germline values: CDR1 SGHRS, CDR2 YFSETQ. CDR3 protein: CASSPGTGGLSGNTIYF. The CDR3 nucleotides are TGCGCCAGCAGCCCCGGGACAGGGGGACTCTCTGGAAACACCATATATTTT.

In its sample, this clonotype was seen a few times. V usage is TRBV5-5 and J usage is TRBJ1-2, with D tentatively TRBD1 (5 bases). This CDR3 has 15 residues. Per the germline V gene, CDR1 is SGHKS and CDR2 is YYEKEE (reference sequence). Trimming stripped 4 bases from V and 2 bases from J, with 15 bases between. CDR3 DNA: TGTGCCAGCAGCGGACCCGGGACTGTGAACTATGGCTACACCTTC. Translated, it gives CASSGPGTVNYGYTF.

Written as DNA, the CDR3 is TGTGCCATCACGGACGACAGGAACTATGGCTACACCTTC. Translation: CAITDDRNYGYTF. The chain couples TRBV10-3 to TRBJ1-2; tentative D call: TRBD1 (6 bases). Trimming stripped 7 bases from V and 2 bases from J, with 11 bases between. Germline loops: CDR1 ENHRY, CDR2 SYGVKD. This CDR3 has 13 residues.

This clonotype was seen a few times. This rearrangement joins TRBV24-1 to TRBJ2-1; D remains unclear. This CDR3 has 13 residues. CDR1 is KGHDR and CDR2 is SFDVKD in the germline V gene. The V end was cut by 0 bases, the J end by 8 bases, with 7 bases between. CDR3 amino acids: CATSDLLTHEQFF. CDR3 DNA sequence: TGTGCCACCAGTGATTTGCTAACCCATGAGCAGTTCTTC.

J is TRBJ2-7 and V is TRBV20-1, with 11 bases aligning to TRBD1. V was clipped by 4 bases and J by 1 base; unmatched bases: 3. The CDR3 is made up of 14 amino acids. Germline CDR1 DFQATT, CDR2 SNEGSKA (reference sequence). CDR3: CSATGTGGSYEQYV. CDR3 sequence (DNA): TGCAGTGCTACTGGGACAGGGGGGTCCTACGAGCAGTACGTC.

This clonotype was found many times. This chain connects TRBV12-3 or TRBV12-4 to TRBJ2-5; the D is unclear. V was shortened by 5 bases and J by 3 bases, with 4 bases between the two germline ends. CDR3 size: 11 residues. The CDR3 DNA reads TGTGCCAGCAGTGTCAAAGAGACCCAGTACTTC. It specifies CASSVKETQYF.

This clonotype occurred many times. The CDR3 region has the DNA TGTGCCAGTAGTACAGCCAGGGGCAATGAGCAGTTCTTC. Translating gives CASSTARGNEQFF. The J gene is TRBJ2-1, the V gene TRBV19; the D gene is possibly TRBD1 (6 bases). The V gene lost 4 bases and the J gene lost 6 bases, with 10 bases spanning the gap. This CDR3 has 13 amino acids. Germline lookup yields CDR1 LNHDA and CDR2 SQIVND (reference sequence).

This clonotype has just a few counts. The gene calls are TRBV29-1 and TRBJ2-5; D is unclear. The CDR3 is 11 amino acids. Germline CDR1 is SQVTM and CDR2 is ANQGSEA. V lost 3 bases and J 7 bases, leaving 9 bases between the germline ends. In DNA form, the CDR3 reads TGCAGCGTTGACAGCCCGGGGACCCAGTACTTC. It specifies CSVDSPGTQYF.

This clonotype was found a few times. The genes are TRBV28 and TRBJ2-7; D uncertain. Germline CDR1 and CDR2: MDHEN and SYDVKM. The CDR3 is 14 residues long. V lost 1 base, J lost 4 bases, and 11 bases lay in between. The CDR3 bases are TGTGCCAGCAGTTTATATCGTGGACCTTACGAGCAGTACGTC. It specifies CASSLYRGPYEQYV.

This clonotype was detected a few times. The V gene is TRBV18, the J gene TRBJ2-7, with 14 bases matching TRBD2. The V and J ends lost 3 bases and 3 bases, in that order; junction bases with no gene match: 7. Germline CDR1 is KGHSH and CDR2 is LQKENI. The CDR3 extends over 17 amino acids. The CDR3 DNA follows: TGTGCCAGCTCACCTCCGGGACTAGCGGGAGTGGTCTACGAGCAGTACTTC. It encodes CASSPPGLAGVVYEQYF.

The chain links TRBV6-1 to TRBJ1-1; TRBD1 matches at 8 bases. CDR1 and CDR2 (germline): MNHNS, SASEGT. CDR3 length: 13 residues. Losses at the gene ends were 7 bases for V and 4 bases for J; bases not matched to a gene: 5. For the CDR3, the DNA is TGTGCCAGCAAACGTACAGGGGGCACTGAAGCTTTCTTT. Translating it yields CASKRTGGTEAFF.

This clonotype was counted a few times. J is TRBJ1-5 and V is TRBV20-1; 7 bases are shared with TRBD1. The CDR3 has 14 amino acids. V gave up 7 bases and J gave up 3 bases; unmatched junction bases: 9. The V gene's germline CDR1 is DFQATT and CDR2 SNEGSKA (reference sequence). The CDR3 loop is CSGRGRKPNQPQHF. The CDR3 DNA follows: TGCAGTGGAAGGGGGCGTAAACCCAATCAGCCCCAGCATTTT.

This clonotype was detected ten times or more. The gene calls are TRBV2 and TRBJ1-1; D is unresolved. Germline V gene sequence: CDR1 SNHLY, CDR2 FYNNEI. CDR3 length: 13 amino acids. The V gene lost 6 bases and the J gene lost 0 bases, with 8 bases spanning the gap. CDR3 bases: TGTGCCAGCAGGAACAACCTGAACACTGAAGCTTTCTTT. Amino acid sequence: CASRNNLNTEAFF.

V and J are TRBV19 and TRBJ1-5; D may be TRBD1 (5 bases). V lost 3 bases, J lost 0 bases, and 9 bases lay in between. The germline CDR1 and CDR2 sequences are LNHDA and SQIVND (reference sequence). The CDR3 is made up of 15 amino acids. The CDR3 DNA reads TGTGCCAGTAGTATTGGGACGATTAGCAATCAGCCCCAGCATTTT. Translation: CASSIGTISNQPQHF. The whole variable domain, remainder taken from reference TRBV19 and TRBJ1-5, is DGGITQSPKYLFRKEGQNVTLSCEQNLNHDAMYWYRQDPGQGLRLIYYSQIVNDFQKGDIAEGYSVSREKKESFPLTVTSAQKNPTAFYLCASSIGTISNQPQHFGDGTRLSIL.

V and J are TRBV3-1 and TRBJ1-1; 7 nucleotides match TRBD1. CDR1 is LGHDT, CDR2 YNNKEL, per germline (reference sequence). The CDR3 runs 15 residues. Trimming at V came to 2 bases and at J to 0 bases, leaving 3 bases not matched to a gene. CDR3 DNA: TGTGCCAGCAGCCAACGACAGGGTGTGAACACTGAAGCTTTCTTT. Amino acid sequence: CASSQRQGVNTEAFF.

As to this clonotype: Being one base from a much bigger clone, this may be a read error. This chain connects TRBV3-1 to TRBJ2-7; tentative D call: TRBD2 (6 bases). Germline lookup yields CDR1 LGHDT and CDR2 YNNKEL (reference sequence). The CDR3 has 15 residues. CDR3 amino acids: CASTQAHGGPYEQYF. DNA of the CDR3: TGTGCCAGCACCCAAGCGCACGGGGGACCCTACGAGCAGTACTTC.